This is a list of T cell receptor beta chains from one sample in a study of cytomegalovirus exposure and HLA in healthy donors. Using immunoSEQ multiplex PCR, the repertoire was profiled, and TCRdb retains in-frame clones only, with some absent. The sample has about 94,000 clones, less than 10% seen once. Sample: PBMCs. All receptors derive from a man aged 50 or older in good health and CMV-seronegative. Each CDR3 is given with its conserved first and last residue. A D gene is named only where the DNA matches it firmly. Clone size appears in some rows only: once, few, many, or a class for an expanded clone.

.,TRBV5-1,TRBJ1-1,.,TGCGCCAGCAGCTTGGTTGGAGTCACTGAAGCTTTCTTT,CASSLVGVTEAFF
few,TRBV27,TRBJ2-1,.,TGTGCCAGCAGTTTAGGACAAAAGTACAATGAGCAGTTCTTC,CASSLGQKYNEQFF
.,TRBV5-1,TRBJ2-5,.,TGCGCCAGCAGCTTGGTTCGTGGACAACTCCAAGAGACCCAGTACTTC,CASSLVRGQLQETQYF
.,TRBV29-1,TRBJ2-3,.,TGCAGCGCCGGAGCCCAATGGAGGGAGCGCCAAAAAGCAGATACGCAGTATTTT,CSAGAQWRERQKADTQYF
.,TRBV19,TRBJ1-2,.,TGTGCCAGTAGTATCTGGGGGCGAGGCTATGGCTACACCTTC,CASSIWGRGYGYTF
.,TRBV6-1,TRBJ2-7,TRBD1,TGTGCCAGCAGCGTATTGCGACAGGGGTCCGACGAGCAGTACTTC,CASSVLRQGSDEQYF
.,TRBV29-1,TRBJ2-7,TRBD1,TGCAGCGTTGAAAGGACAGGGTCCTACGAGCAGTACTTC,CSVERTGSYEQYF
.,TRBV6-5,TRBJ1-5,.,TGTGCCAGCAGTACGCTGGACAGAAAGTATCAGCCCCAGCATTTT,CASSTLDRKYQPQHF
.,TRBV7-2,TRBJ2-1,TRBD1,TGTGCCAGCAGCTTAAACAGGGGGCAAAATGAGCAGTTCTTC,CASSLNRGQNEQFF
.,TRBV11-2,TRBJ2-2,.,TGTGCCAGCAGCTCAGGGATAGTCGGGGAGCTGTTTTTT,CASSSGIVGELFF
.,TRBV19,TRBJ2-3,.,TGTGCCAGTAGCCCTCGGTTGCGGGATACGCAGTATTTT,CASSPRLRDTQYF
few,TRBV5-4,TRBJ1-1,.,TGTGCCAGCAGCTTGAACAGAATTAAGAACACTGAAGCTTTCTTT,CASSLNRIKNTEAFF
.,TRBV29-1,TRBJ2-1,.,TGCAGCGTCTCGAAAGGACAGGGCGGGGGAAATGAGCAGTTCTTC,CSVSKGQGGGNEQFF
few,TRBV19,TRBJ2-1,.,TGTGCCAGTAGTATAGGGACAGTCCCCTACAATGAGCAGTTCTTC,CASSIGTVPYNEQFF
.,TRBV15,TRBJ1-4,.,TGTGCCACCTCAGGGTCTAATGAAAAACTGTTTTTT,CATSGSNEKLFF
.,TRBV28,TRBJ2-1,TRBD2,TGTGCCAGCACTTTACTAGCGGGGGGCTCCTACAATGAGCAGTTCTTC,CASTLLAGGSYNEQFF
few,TRBV5-1,TRBJ1-4,TRBD1,TGCGCCAGCAGACCCGGGACAGAAGGCGAAAAACTGTTTTTT,CASRPGTEGEKLFF
.,TRBV7-2,TRBJ1-5,TRBD1,TGTGCCAGCAGCTTAGTTCCAGGGGGTGGTCATCAGCCCCAGCATTTT,CASSLVPGGGHQPQHF
few,TRBV27,TRBJ1-2,.,TGTGCCAGCAGTCCCGACAGGAACCTCTATGGCTACACCTTC,CASSPDRNLYGYTF
.,TRBV28,TRBJ1-2,.,TGTGCCAGCAGCGTACAGGGAAAATACGGCTACACCTTC,CASSVQGKYGYTF
.,TRBV30,TRBJ2-7,TRBD1,TGTGCCTGTTTGAAGGGACAGGGGTTGACCGAGCAGTACTTC,CACLKGQGLTEQYF
.,TRBV6-1,TRBJ2-7,.,TGTGCCAGCAGTAACTGGCAGGGGGGCGAGCAGTACTTC,CASSNWQGGEQYF
.,TRBV29-1,TRBJ2-7,TRBD2,TGCAGCGTAGTAGCGGGAGGCGGCTTGGAGCAGTACTTC,CSVVAGGGLEQYF
.,TRBV7-9,TRBJ1-1,.,TGTGCCAGCAGCTTACGCCAGGGGAGGAACACTGAAGCTTTCTTT,CASSLRQGRNTEAFF
.,TRBV6-6,TRBJ1-1,TRBD1,TGTGCCAGCAGCTCCTACAGGGGGCTCGGGACTGAAGCTTTCTTT,CASSSYRGLGTEAFF
.,TRBV7-8,TRBJ2-7,.,TGTGCCAGCAGCTTCGACCCCCAGCGCTACGAGCAGTACTTC,CASSFDPQRYEQYF
.,TRBV7-3,TRBJ2-2,.,TGTGCCAGCAGCTCTAGGGGCGACACCGGGGAGCTGTTTTTT,CASSSRGDTGELFF
.,TRBV29-1,TRBJ2-4,TRBD1,TGCAGCGTTGAAGGTGGACAGGGGGCAAACATTCAGTACTTC,CSVEGGQGANIQYF
.,TRBV28,TRBJ1-5,TRBD1,TGTGCCAGCAGGGTGACAGGGGTATATCAGCCCCAGCATTTT,CASRVTGVYQPQHF
.,TRBV14,TRBJ2-5,.,TGTGCCAGCAGCTCCCCACGGGCGGGGACCCAGTACTTC,CASSSPRAGTQYF
few,TRBV4-3,TRBJ1-1,.,TGCGCCAGCAGCCAGGAGACAGAGAACACTGAAGCTTTCTTT,CASSQETENTEAFF
.,TRBV5-1,TRBJ2-7,TRBD2,TGCGCCAGCAGCGGAGGACTAGGGAGCTCCTACGAGCAGTACTTC,CASSGGLGSSYEQYF
.,TRBV28,TRBJ2-3,.,TGTGCCAGCAGCCCCACACTAATTCGTACGCAGTATTTT,CASSPTLIRTQYF
.,TRBV5-6,TRBJ2-3,TRBD2,TGTGCCAGCAGCTTTATCCGGGACTATCTCACAGATACGCAGTATTTT,CASSFIRDYLTDTQYF
.,TRBV4-3,TRBJ2-3,.,TGCGCCAGCAGCCAAGATTTGGGGGCCGCAGATACGCAGTATTTT,CASSQDLGAADTQYF
.,TRBV9,TRBJ1-3,.,TGTGCCAGCAGCCCTGCGGGCGGCTTATTTTCTGGAAACACCATATATTTT,CASSPAGGLFSGNTIYF
large,TRBV6-5,TRBJ1-5,.,TGTGCCAGCAGTTACTCGAACGATGACACACCGCCCCAGCATTTT,CASSYSNDDTPPQHF
few,TRBV7-2,TRBJ2-4,.,TGTGCCAGCAGCCCCGGAAACATTCAGTACTTC,CASSPGNIQYF
few,TRBV11-2,TRBJ2-7,.,TGTGCCAGCAGCTTATCGGACAATCTCTACGAGCAGTACTTC,CASSLSDNLYEQYF
few,TRBV5-4,TRBJ2-3,.,TGTGCCAGCAGCAGCGTCAGCACAGATACGCAGTATTTT,CASSSVSTDTQYF
.,TRBV5-6,TRBJ2-1,.,TGTGCCAGCAGCTCACCCGCGGGACGCTCCTACAATGAGCAGTTCTTC,CASSSPAGRSYNEQFF
few,TRBV5-1,TRBJ1-6,.,TGCGCCAGCAGCTCAAACCCCCAAACAGGGAGCGGACCCCTCCACTTT,CASSSNPQTGSGPLHF
.,TRBV19,TRBJ2-2,.,TGTGCCAGTAGTACCCGCGGCCAGCGGGCCGGGGAGCTGTTTTTT,CASSTRGQRAGELFF
.,TRBV28,TRBJ1-2,TRBD1,TGTGCCAGCAGTTCCATGGACAGGGGCTATGGCTACACCTTC,CASSSMDRGYGYTF
few,TRBV6-5,TRBJ2-1,TRBD2,TGTGCCAGCAGTCGACTAGCGTCCTACAATGAGCAGTTCTTC,CASSRLASYNEQFF
.,TRBV18,TRBJ2-5,.,TGTGCCAGCTCGAGCGAAAAAGAGACCCAGTACTTC,CASSSEKETQYF
few,TRBV18,TRBJ1-3,.,TGTGCCAGCTCGGGGACACCCGGCTCTGGAAACACCATATATTTT,CASSGTPGSGNTIYF
few,TRBV7-9,TRBJ1-2,.,TGTGCCAGCAGCTTAGCGACAGAGGACGTTTACTATGGCTACACCTTC,CASSLATEDVYYGYTF
few,TRBV18,TRBJ1-2,TRBD1,TGTGCCAGCTCACCGCCGGACAGGGGCCCAGATGGCTACACCTTC,CASSPPDRGPDGYTF
.,TRBV11-2,TRBJ1-1,TRBD1,TGTGCCAGCAGCAAGGGACAGGCGACTATGAACACTGAAGCTTTCTTT,CASSKGQATMNTEAFF
few,TRBV29-1,TRBJ1-2,.,TGCAGCGGCCGGGACTCGGATTCAGATGGCTACACCTTC,CSGRDSDSDGYTF
once,TRBV10-2,TRBJ2-7,TRBD2,TGCGCCACCCTAACTAGCGGGGGGTACGAGCAGTACTTC,CATLTSGGYEQYF
few,TRBV7-2,TRBJ2-3,.,TGTGCCAGCAGCTGGGACTCTTATAGTCTAGATACGCAGTATTTT,CASSWDSYSLDTQYF
few,TRBV5-6,TRBJ1-3,TRBD1,TGTGCCAGCAGCTCCCGGACAGGGATCGGAAACACCATATATTTT,CASSSRTGIGNTIYF
.,TRBV28,TRBJ1-2,.,TGTGCCACTACTGACAGCCTCGGGTATGGCTACACCTTC,CATTDSLGYGYTF
few,TRBV11-2,TRBJ2-1,TRBD2,TGTGCCAGCAGCTTAAGCGGGAAGTCCTACAATGAGCAGTTCTTC,CASSLSGKSYNEQFF
.,TRBV30,TRBJ1-2,.,TGTGCCCGGAAGGGGGGGGACTATGGCTACACCTTC,CARKGGDYGYTF
few,TRBV21-1,TRBJ1-1,.,TGTGCCAGCAGCGCCTACACAGGGGACACTGAAGCTTTCTTT,CASSAYTGDTEAFF
.,TRBV6-1,TRBJ2-7,.,TGTGCCAGCAGTGAAGCGGGCAGGATCGACGAGCAGTACTTC,CASSEAGRIDEQYF
.,TRBV25-1,TRBJ2-2,TRBD2,TGTGCCAGCAGTGAATACTCTAGCGGGGGAGTATACACCGGGGAGCTGTTTTTT,CASSEYSSGGVYTGELFF